The rows below give T cell receptor beta chains drawn from one sample of a study of T-cell reconstitution after alpha-beta-depleted transplantation in children. TCRdb re-derived calls from the PCR reads in MiXCR, one entry per CDR3 protein. Of some 500,000 distinct CDR3 sequences in the sample, roughly 33% are singletons; the top ten hold around 2.5%. Here the sequenced sample was PBMCs from the stem cell graft donor, taken from the stem cell graft. The receptor source for this set is a human donor who donated a stem cell graft to a child with aplastic anemia. CDR3s include the opening cysteine and the closing phenylalanine or tryptophan. Each record gives: CDR3 protein, J gene, V gene, D gene. A D gene is named only where the DNA matches it firmly.

CSVWTGPMNTGELFF TRBJ2-2 TRBV29-1 TRBD1
CASRSSDEQFF TRBJ2-1 TRBV28 NA
CASSLAPNSYNEQFF TRBJ2-1 TRBV11-3 NA
CASSLAENTGELFF TRBJ2-2 TRBV7-9 TRBD2
CASGLFSPDQETQYF TRBJ2-5 TRBV12-5 NA
CSVELVGDEQFF TRBJ2-1 TRBV29-1 NA
CASSGQGNSPLHF TRBJ1-6 TRBV12-3/TRBV12-4 TRBD1
CASSALTSGRDTQYF TRBJ2-3 TRBV5-4 TRBD2
CSASPPRSYNEQFF TRBJ2-1 TRBV20-1 NA
CASSHGVGISYNEQFF TRBJ2-1 TRBV23-1 NA
CASSSRRHTAEFQNGELFF TRBJ2-2 TRBV12-3/TRBV12-4 NA
CSVDRLAEGDTQYF TRBJ2-3 TRBV29-1 TRBD2
CAWRTRNTNTGELFF TRBJ2-2 TRBV30 NA
CASRGTSGRATQYF TRBJ2-3 TRBV5-6 TRBD2
CASSSTSGWTYEQFF TRBJ2-1 TRBV7-2 TRBD2
CSVTQGRYTEAFF TRBJ1-1 TRBV20-1 TRBD1
CASTTGPWGYEQFF TRBJ2-1 TRBV7-2 NA
CASSTTTANTEAFF TRBJ1-1 TRBV11-2 NA
CASSQGQGLLSGNTIYF TRBJ1-3 TRBV4-3 TRBD1
CASSLTGGSYEQYF TRBJ2-7 TRBV6-1 TRBD1
CASSWSGTSGRATNTQYF TRBJ2-3 TRBV11-2 TRBD2
CSARDGHEQFF TRBJ2-1 TRBV20-1 NA